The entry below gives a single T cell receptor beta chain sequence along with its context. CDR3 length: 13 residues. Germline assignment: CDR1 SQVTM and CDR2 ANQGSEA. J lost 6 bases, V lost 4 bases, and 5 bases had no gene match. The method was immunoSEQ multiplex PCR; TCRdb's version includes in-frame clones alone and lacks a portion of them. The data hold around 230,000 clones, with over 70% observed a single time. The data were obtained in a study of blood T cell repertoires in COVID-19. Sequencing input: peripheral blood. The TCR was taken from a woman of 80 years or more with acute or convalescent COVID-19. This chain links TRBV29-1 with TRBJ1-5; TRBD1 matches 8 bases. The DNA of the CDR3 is TGCAGCGTTGTGGCAGGGGGCGGTCAGCCCCAGCATTTT. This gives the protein CSVVAGGGQPQHF.